This TCR delta chain was observed in a study of gamma-delta T cells after stem cell transplantation. TCRdb called clones anew from the RT-PCR reads with CATT. The top ten clones hold 35% to 55% of a sample with 800 or so delta-chain clones, 2.1% of them seen once. V was clipped by 0 bases and J by 0 bases, with 8 bases between them. Germline loops: CDR1 GEAIGNYY, CDR2 EKD. The CDR3 has 17 amino acids. Comments on this clone: TCRdb records a much larger clone's protein for this DNA, with a difference at residue 7 that likely arises from a read error; the protein given is the translation of the DNA.

The sequence was obtained from a human donor. It is not recorded whose cells these are; they may come from a transplant donor. Specimen: gamma-delta T cells. The gene calls are TRDV2 and TRDJ3; D might be TRDD3 (5 bases). CDR3 in amino acids: CACDTGMSSWDTRQMFF. In nucleotides, the CDR3 is TGTGCCTGTGACACCGGGATGAGCTCCTGGGACACCCGACAGATGTTTTTC.